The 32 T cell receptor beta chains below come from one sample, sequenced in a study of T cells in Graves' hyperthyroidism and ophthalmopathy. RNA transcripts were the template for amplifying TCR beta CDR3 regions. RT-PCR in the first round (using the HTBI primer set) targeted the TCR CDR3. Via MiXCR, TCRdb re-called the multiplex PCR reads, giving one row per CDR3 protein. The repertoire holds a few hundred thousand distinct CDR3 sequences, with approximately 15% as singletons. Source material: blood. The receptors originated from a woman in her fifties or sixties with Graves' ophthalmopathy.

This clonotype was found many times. The CDR3 protein is CASRSLDPYYNEQFF. Written as DNA, the CDR3 is TGTGCCAGCAGGTCCCTAGACCCTTACTACAATGAGCAGTTCTTC. The genes are TRBV12-3 or TRBV12-4 and TRBJ2-1; D is uncertain. Trimming pared 6 bases from V and 3 bases from J, leaving 15 bases between. This CDR3 region has 15 residues.

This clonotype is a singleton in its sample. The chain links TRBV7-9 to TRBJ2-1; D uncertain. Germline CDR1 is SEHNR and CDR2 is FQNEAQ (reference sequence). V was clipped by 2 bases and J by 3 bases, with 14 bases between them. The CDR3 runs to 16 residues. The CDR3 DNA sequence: TGTGCCAGCAGCTTACGGTACAGATTGGACTACAATGAGCAGTTCTTC. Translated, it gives CASSLRYRLDYNEQFF. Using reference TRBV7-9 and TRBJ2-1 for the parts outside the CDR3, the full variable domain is DTGVSQNPRHKITKRGQNVTFRCDPISEHNRLYWYRQTLGQGPEFLTYFQNEAQLEKSRLLSDRFSAERPKGSFSTLEIQRTEQGDSAMYLCASSLRYRLDYNEQFFGPGTRLTVL.

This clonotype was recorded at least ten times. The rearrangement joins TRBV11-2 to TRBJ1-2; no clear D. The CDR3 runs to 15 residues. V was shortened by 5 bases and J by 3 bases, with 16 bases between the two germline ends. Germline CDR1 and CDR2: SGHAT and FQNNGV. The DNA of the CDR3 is TGTGCCAGCAGCCTCCTTCAGCGGGGTGACTATGGCTACACCTTC. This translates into CASSLLQRGDYGYTF.

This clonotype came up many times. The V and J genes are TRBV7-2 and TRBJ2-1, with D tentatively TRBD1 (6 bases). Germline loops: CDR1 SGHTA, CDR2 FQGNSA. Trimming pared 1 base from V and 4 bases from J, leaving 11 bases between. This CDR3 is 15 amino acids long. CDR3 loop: CASSLGGQTYNEQFF. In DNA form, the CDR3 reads TGTGCCAGCAGCTTAGGCGGACAGACTTACAATGAGCAGTTCTTC. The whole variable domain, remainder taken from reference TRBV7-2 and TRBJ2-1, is GAGVSQSPSNKVTEKGKDVELRCDPISGHTALYWYRQSLGQGLEFLIYFQGNSAPDKSGLPSDRFSAERTGGSVSTLTIQRTQQEDSAVYLCASSLGGQTYNEQFFGPGTRLTVL.

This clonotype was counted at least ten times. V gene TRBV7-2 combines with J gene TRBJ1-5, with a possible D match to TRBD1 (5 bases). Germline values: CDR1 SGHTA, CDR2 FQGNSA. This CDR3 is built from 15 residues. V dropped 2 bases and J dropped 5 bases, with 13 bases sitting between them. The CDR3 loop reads CASSLQGRPDQPQHF. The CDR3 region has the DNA TGTGCCAGCAGCTTACAGGGACGGCCGGATCAGCCCCAGCATTTT.

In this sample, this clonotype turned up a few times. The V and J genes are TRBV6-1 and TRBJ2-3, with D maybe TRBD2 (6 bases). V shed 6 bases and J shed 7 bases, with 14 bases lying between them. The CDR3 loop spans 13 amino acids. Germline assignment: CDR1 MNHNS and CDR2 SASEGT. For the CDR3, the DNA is TGTGCCAGCAGCTTAGGGACTTTATATACGCAGTATTTT. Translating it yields CASSLGTLYTQYF.

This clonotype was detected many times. DNA for the CDR3: TGCAGTGCACCACTAGAGACGGTCTACGAGCAGTACTTC. Residues: CSAPLETVYEQYF. The chain has TRBV20-1 and TRBJ2-7, with a tentative D call TRBD2 (5 bases). V was shortened by 6 bases and J by 3 bases, with 15 bases between the two germline ends. Looked up from germline, CDR1 is DFQATT and CDR2 is SNEGSKA (reference sequence). The CDR3 consists of 13 residues.

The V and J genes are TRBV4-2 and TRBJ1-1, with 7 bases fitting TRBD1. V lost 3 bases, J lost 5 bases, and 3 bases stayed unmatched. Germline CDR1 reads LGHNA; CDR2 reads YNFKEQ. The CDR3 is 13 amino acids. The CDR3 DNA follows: TGTGCCAGCAGCCAGGACAGGCCAACTGAAGCTTTCTTT. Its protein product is CASSQDRPTEAFF.

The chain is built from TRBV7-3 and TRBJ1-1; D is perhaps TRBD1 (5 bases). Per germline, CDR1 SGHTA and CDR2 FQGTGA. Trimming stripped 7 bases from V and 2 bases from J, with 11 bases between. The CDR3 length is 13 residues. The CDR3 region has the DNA TGTGCCAGCAAGGAGGGGATAAACACTGAAGCTTTCTTT. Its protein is CASKEGINTEAFF.

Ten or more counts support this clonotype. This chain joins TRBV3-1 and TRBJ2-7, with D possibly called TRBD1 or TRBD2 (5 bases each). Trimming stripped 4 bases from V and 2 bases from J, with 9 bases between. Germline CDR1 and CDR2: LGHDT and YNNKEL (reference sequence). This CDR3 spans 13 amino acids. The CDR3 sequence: CASSREGPYEQYF. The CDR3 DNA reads TGTGCCAGCAGCCGAGAGGGACCCTACGAGCAGTACTTC.

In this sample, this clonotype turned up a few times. The CDR3, as DNA: TGTGCCAGCAGCTCCGCGGACAGGAGGCCCTACGAGCAGTACTTC. Residues: CASSSADRRPYEQYF. The V gene is TRBV7-9, the J gene TRBJ2-7; TRBD1 agrees at 7 bases. CDR1 and CDR2 (germline): SEHNR, FQNEAQ (reference sequence). The CDR3 loop spans 15 amino acids. J was trimmed by 2 bases and V by 4 bases; bases with no gene match: 8.

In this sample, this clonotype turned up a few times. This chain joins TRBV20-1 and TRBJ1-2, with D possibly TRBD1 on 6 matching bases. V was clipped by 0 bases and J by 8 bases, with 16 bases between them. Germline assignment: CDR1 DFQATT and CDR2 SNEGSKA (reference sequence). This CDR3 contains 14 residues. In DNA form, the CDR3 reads TGCAGTGCTAGAGATCTTGGGACACTCGAGGGCTACACCTTC. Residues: CSARDLGTLEGYTF.

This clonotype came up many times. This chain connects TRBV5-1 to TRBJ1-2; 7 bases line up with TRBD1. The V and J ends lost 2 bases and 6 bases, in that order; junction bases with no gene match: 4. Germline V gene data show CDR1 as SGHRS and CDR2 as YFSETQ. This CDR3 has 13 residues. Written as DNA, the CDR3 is TGCGCCAGCAGCTTAGCAGGGGGTAATGGCTACACCTTC. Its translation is CASSLAGGNGYTF.

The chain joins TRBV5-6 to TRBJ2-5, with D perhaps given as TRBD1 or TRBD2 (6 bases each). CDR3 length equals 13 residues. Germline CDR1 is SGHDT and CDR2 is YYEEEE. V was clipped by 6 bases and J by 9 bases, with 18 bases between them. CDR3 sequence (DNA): TGTGCCAGCATCCAAGGGGGGTCTTTGTCCCAGTACTTC. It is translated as CASIQGGSLSQYF.

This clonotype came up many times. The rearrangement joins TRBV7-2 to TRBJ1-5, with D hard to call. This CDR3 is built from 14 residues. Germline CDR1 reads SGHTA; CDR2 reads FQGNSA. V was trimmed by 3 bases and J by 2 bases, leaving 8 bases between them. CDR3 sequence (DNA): TGTGCCAGCAGCTTGGAGTTAGGCAATCAGCCCCAGCATTTT. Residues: CASSLELGNQPQHF.

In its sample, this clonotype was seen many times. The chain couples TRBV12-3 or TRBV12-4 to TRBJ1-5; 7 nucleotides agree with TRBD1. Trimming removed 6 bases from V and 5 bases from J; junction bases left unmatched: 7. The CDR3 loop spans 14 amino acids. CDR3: CASSRDSFYQPQHF. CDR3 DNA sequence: TGTGCCAGCAGCCGGGACAGTTTCTATCAGCCCCAGCATTTT.

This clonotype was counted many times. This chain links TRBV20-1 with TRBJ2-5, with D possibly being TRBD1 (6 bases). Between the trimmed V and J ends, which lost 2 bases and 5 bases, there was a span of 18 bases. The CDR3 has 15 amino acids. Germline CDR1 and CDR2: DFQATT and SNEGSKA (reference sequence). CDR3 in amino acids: CSARFPGHQMETQYF. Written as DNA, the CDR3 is TGCAGTGCTAGATTTCCGGGACACCAAATGGAGACCCAGTACTTC.

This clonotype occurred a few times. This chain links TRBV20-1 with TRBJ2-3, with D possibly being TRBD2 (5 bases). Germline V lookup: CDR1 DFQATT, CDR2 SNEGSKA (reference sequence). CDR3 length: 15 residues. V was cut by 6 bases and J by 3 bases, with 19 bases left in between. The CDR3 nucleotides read TGCAGTGCCGCCGCGAGAAGCCGGAGGACAGATACGCAGTATTTT. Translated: CSAAARSRRTDTQYF.

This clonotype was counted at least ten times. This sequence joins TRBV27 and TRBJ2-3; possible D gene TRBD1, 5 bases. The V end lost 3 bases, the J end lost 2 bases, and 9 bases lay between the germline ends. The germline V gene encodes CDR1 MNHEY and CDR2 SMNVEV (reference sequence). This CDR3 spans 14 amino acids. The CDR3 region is CASSFGHITDTQYF. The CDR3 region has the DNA TGTGCCAGCAGTTTCGGACATATCACAGATACGCAGTATTTT.

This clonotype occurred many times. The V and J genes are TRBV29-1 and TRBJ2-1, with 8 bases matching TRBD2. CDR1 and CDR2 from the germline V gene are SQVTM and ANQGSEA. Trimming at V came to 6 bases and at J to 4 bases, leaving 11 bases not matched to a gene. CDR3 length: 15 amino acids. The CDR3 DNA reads TGCAGCGTCCGGGGGAGCGGGAGCTGGTACAATGAGCAGTTCTTC. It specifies CSVRGSGSWYNEQFF.

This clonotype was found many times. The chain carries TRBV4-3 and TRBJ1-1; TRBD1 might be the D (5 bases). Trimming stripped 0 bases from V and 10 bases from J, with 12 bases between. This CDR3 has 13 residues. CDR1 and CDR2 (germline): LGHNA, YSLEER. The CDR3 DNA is TGCGCCAGCAGCCAAGATGTACAGACAGTAGCTTTCTTT. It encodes CASSQDVQTVAFF.

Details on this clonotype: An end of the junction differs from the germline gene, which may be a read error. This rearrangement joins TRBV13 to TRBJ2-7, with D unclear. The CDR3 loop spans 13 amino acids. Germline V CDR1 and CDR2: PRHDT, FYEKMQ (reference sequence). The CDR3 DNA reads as TGCGCCAGCAGCTTGGCCGACCCGTACGAGCAGTACTTC. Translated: CASSLADPYEQYF.

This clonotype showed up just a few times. DNA of the CDR3: TGTGCCAGTAGTATAAACTTCTACAATGAGCAGTTCTTC. It translates to CASSINFYNEQFF. The chain combines TRBV19 with TRBJ2-1; no firm D call. Germline V gives CDR1 LNHDA, CDR2 SQIVND (reference sequence). This CDR3 comprises 13 residues. Between the trimmed V and J ends, which lost 2 bases and 3 bases, there was a span of 5 bases. The full variable domain, rest sourced from reference TRBV19 and TRBJ2-1, is DGGITQSPKYLFRKEGQNVTLSCEQNLNHDAMYWYRQDPGQGLRLIYYSQIVNDFQKGDIAEGYSVSREKKESFPLTVTSAQKNPTAFYLCASSINFYNEQFFGPGTRLTVL.

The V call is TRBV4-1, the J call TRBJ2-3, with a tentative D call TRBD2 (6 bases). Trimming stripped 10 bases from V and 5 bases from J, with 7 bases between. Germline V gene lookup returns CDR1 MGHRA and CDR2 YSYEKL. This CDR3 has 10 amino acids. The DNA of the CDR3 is TGCGCCACCGGGGGAGATACGCAGTATTTT. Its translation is CATGGDTQYF.

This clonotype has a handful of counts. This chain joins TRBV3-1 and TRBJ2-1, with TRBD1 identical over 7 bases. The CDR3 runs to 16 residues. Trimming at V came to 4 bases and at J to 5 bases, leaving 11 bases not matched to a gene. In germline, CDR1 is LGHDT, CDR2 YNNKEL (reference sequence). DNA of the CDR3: TGTGCCAGCAGCCTAAAGGGGGCCGGACAGCACAATGAGCAGTTCTTC. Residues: CASSLKGAGQHNEQFF.

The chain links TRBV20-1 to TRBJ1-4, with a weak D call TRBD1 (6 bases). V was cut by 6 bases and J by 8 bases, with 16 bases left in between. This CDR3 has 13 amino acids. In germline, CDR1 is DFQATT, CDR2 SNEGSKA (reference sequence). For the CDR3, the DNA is TGCAGTGCCAGGACAGTAGAAGGAGAAAAACTGTTTTTT. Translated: CSARTVEGEKLFF.

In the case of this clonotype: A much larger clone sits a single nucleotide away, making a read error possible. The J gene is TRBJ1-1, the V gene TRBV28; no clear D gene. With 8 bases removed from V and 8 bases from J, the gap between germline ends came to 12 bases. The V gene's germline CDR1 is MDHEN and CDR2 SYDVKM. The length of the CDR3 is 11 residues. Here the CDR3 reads CASGEMVEAFF. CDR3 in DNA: TGTGCCAGCGGCGAGATGGTCGAAGCTTTCTTT.

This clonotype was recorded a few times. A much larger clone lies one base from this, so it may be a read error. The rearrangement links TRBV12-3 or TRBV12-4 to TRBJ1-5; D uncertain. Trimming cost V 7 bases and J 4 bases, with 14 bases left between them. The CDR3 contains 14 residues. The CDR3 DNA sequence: TGTGCCAGCAAGGGTCAAGCGACGAATCAGCCCCAGCATTTT. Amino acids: CASKGQATNQPQHF.

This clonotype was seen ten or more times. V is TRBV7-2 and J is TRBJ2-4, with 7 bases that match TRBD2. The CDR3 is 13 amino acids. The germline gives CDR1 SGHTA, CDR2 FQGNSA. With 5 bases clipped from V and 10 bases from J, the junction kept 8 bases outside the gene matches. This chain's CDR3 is CASSPQTSPIQYF. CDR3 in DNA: TGTGCCAGCAGCCCGCAGACTAGCCCGATTCAGTACTTC.

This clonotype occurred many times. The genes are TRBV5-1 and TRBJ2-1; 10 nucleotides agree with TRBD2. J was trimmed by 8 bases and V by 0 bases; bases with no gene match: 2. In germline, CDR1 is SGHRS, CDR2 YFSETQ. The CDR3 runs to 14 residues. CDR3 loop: CASSLGLAGYEQFF. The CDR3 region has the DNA TGCGCCAGCAGCTTGGGACTAGCGGGCTATGAGCAGTTCTTC.

The CDR3 protein is CASSLRTRGTNGFF. The CDR3 coding sequence is TGTGCCAGCAGCCTTCGGACGAGAGGAACTAACGGTTTCTTT. This chain uses TRBV5-6 with TRBJ1-1; D remains unclear. The CDR3 sequence is 14 residues long. Germline V gene data show CDR1 as SGHDT and CDR2 as YYEEEE. Trimming took 4 bases from V and 13 from J, leaving 23 bases between them.

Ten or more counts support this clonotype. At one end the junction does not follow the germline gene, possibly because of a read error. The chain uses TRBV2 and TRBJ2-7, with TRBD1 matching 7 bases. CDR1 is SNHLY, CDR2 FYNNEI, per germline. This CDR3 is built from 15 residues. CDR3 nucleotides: TGTGCCAGCAGTGAAGCAAGCAGGGGGTCCTACGAGCAGCACTTC. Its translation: CASSEASRGSYEQHF.